This T cell receptor beta chain was captured by sequencing in a study of cytomegalovirus exposure and HLA in healthy donors. A multiplex PCR was run with 60 Vbeta primers and 13 Jbeta primers. Only in-frame clones appear in the TCRdb table, and some are missing; sequencing was by immunoSEQ multiplex PCR. The sample lists approximately 73,000 clones; about 60% were seen once. The V and J ends lost 3 bases and 8 bases, in that order; junction bases with no gene match: 6. Germline-derived CDR1 and CDR2 are SNHLY and FYNNEI. The CDR3 sequence is 14 residues long. This clonotype was obtained from a man in his thirties or forties in good health and CMV-seropositive. The rearrangement links TRBV2 to TRBJ1-4; 7 positions agree with TRBD1. Sequencing was done on a sample of PBMCs. In DNA form, the CDR3 reads TGTGCCAGCAGTGACCACAGGGGTAGCGAAAAACTGTTTTTT. It translates to CASSDHRGSEKLFF.